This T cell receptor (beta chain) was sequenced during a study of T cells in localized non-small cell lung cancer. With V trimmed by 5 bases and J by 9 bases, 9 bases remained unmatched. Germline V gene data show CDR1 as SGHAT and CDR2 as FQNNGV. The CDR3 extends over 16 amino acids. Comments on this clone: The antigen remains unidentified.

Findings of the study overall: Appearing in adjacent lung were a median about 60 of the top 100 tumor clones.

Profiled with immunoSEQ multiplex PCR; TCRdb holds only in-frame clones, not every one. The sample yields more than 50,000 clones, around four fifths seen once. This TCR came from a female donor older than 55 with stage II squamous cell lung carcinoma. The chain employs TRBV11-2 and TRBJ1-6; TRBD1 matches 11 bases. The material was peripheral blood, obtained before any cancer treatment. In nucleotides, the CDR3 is TGTGCCAGCAGCCAAACACGGGGACAGGGGGGTTCACCCCTCCACTTT. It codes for CASSQTRGQGGSPLHF.